The present T cell receptor (beta chain) was sequenced within a study of shared clonotypes between healthy human individuals. Across the study: Three CD4 naive, three CD4 memory, two CD8 naive and one CD8 memory plate were used per donor.

As to this clone: Its specificity is unknown.

Study findings and constraints: Several donors shared approximately 5% of their naive CD4 clonotypes. There were few donors, and this limited the genetic and exposure-history diversity represented.

Per the germline V gene, CDR1 is SGHRS and CDR2 is YFSETQ. This CDR3 is 18 amino acids long. V was pared by 4 bases and J by 0 bases, with 9 bases of the junction left unmatched. Generated by immunoSEQ multiplex PCR, the TCRdb table keeps only in-frame clones and is missing some. Here the sample spans 2 million or so clones, approximately 94% being singletons. Terminally differentiated effector memory CD45RA+ cells were left out of the naive CD8 fraction, which was CD45RO-negative and positively selected for CCR7. V is TRBV5-1 and J is TRBJ2-7; 14 nucleotides align to TRBD2. Sequenced: naive CD8+ T cells sorted from blood. The receptor's source is a man aged 18 to 30 in good health. CDR3 DNA sequence: TGCGCCAGCAGCCACACGGGACTAGCGGGGGACATCTCCTACGAGCAGTACTTC. Its translation: CASSHTGLAGDISYEQYF.